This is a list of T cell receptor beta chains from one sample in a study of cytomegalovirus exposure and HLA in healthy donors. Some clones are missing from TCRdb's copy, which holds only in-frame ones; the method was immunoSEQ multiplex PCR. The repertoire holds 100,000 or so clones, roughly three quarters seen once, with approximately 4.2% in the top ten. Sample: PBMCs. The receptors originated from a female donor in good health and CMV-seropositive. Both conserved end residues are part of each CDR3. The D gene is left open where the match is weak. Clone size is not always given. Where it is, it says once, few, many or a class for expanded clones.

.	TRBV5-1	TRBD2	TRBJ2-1	TGCGCCAGCAGCAAGGGACTAGCGGGAGGGTTCTCCTACAATGAGCAGTTCTTC	CASSKGLAGGFSYNEQFF
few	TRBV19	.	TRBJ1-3	TGTGCCAGTAGTCCTCAGCGGGGACAAGCTGGAAACACCATATATTTT	CASSPQRGQAGNTIYF
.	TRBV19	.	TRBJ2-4	TGTGCCAGTAGTATTAATGGGTGGCGGCTAGCCAAAAACATTCAGTACTTC	CASSINGWRLAKNIQYF
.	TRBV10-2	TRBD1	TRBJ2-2	TGCGCCAGCACCCGGACAGGGGGGAACACCGGGGAGCTGTTTTTT	CASTRTGGNTGELFF
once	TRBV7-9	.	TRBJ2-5	TGTGCCAGCAGCTTAGGTTCCCAGTACCAAGAGACCCAGTACTTC	CASSLGSQYQETQYF
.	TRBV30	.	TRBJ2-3	TGTGCCTCCTCCCGGGACATGGGGGATACGCAGTATTTT	CASSRDMGDTQYF
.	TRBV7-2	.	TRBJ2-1	TGTGCCAGCAGCTCCAGGGTTGACAATGAGCAGTTCTTC	CASSSRVDNEQFF
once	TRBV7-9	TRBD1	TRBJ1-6	TGTTCCAGCAGCTTAAGGGACAGGGTTGACTCACCCCTCCACTTT	CSSSLRDRVDSPLHF
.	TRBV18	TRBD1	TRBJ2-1	TGTGCCAGCTCAACTGGACAGGTAGGGTCCTACAATGAGCAGTTCTTC	CASSTGQVGSYNEQFF
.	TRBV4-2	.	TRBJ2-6	TGTGCCAGCAGCCAAGGGGGCCTCGAAGCCAACGGCCTGACTTTC	CASSQGGLEANGLTF
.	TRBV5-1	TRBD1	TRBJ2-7	TGCGCCAGCAGGGGGACAGGGTACGAGCAGTACTTC	CASRGTGYEQYF
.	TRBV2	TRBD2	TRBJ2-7	TGTGCCAGCAGGCTAGCGGGAGTTAGAGACTACGAGCAGTACTTC	CASRLAGVRDYEQYF
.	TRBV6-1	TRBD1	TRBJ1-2	TGTGCCAGCAGTGAAGGGACAGGGGGGATGTATGGCTACACCTTC	CASSEGTGGMYGYTF
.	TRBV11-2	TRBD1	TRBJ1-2	TGTGCCAGCAGCTTTGGGACAGGGTATGGCTACACCTTC	CASSFGTGYGYTF
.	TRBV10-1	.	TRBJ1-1	TGCGCCAGCAGGCCGGCGGGGCTCAACACTGAAGCTTTCTTT	CASRPAGLNTEAFF
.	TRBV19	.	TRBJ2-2	TGTGCCAGTCCCTTACCGGGAAGGACGAACACCGGGGAGCTGTTTTTT	CASPLPGRTNTGELFF
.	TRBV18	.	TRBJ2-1	TGTGCCAGCTCGCCGACTAGTAGCAATGAGCAGTTCTTC	CASSPTSSNEQFF
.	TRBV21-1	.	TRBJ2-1	TGTGCCAGCAGCAAAGAAGGTAGCGGGAGCCGTAATGAGCAGTTCTTC	CASSKEGSGSRNEQFF
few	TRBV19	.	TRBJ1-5	TGTGCCAGTAGTATAGTCGGCGGCCGGCTCCAGCATTTT	CASSIVGGRLQHF
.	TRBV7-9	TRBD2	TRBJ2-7	TGTTCCAGCAGCCGGACTAGCGGGAGGCCCCCCTACGAGCAGTACTTC	CSSSRTSGRPPYEQYF
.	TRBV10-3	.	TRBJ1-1	TGTGCCACGACCGGGACTCAGAACACTGAAGCTTTCTTT	CATTGTQNTEAFF
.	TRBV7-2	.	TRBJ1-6	TGTGCCAGCAGCTCTCGACAGTCGCATAATTCACCCCTCCACTTT	CASSSRQSHNSPLHF
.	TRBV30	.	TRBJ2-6	TGTGCCTGGAGTGGCGGGGGCGGCCGGTCTGGGGCCAACGTCCTGACTTTC	CAWSGGGGRSGANVLTF
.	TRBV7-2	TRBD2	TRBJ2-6	TGTGCCACGGGGGGCTCTGGGGCCAACGTCCTGACTTTC	CATGGSGANVLTF
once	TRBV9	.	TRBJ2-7	TGTGCCAGCAGCGTAGGTTCCACTACCTACGAGCAGTACTTC	CASSVGSTTYEQYF
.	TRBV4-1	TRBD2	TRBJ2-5	TGCGCCAGCAGCCACCCAGCGGGGCAAGAGACCCAGTACTTC	CASSHPAGQETQYF
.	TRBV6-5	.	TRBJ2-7	TGTGCCAGCATAAAACGAGAGGGCTACGAGCAGTACTTC	CASIKREGYEQYF
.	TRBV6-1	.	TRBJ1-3	TGTGCCAGCAGGACCCAGGGAACCTCTGGAAACACCATATATTTT	CASRTQGTSGNTIYF
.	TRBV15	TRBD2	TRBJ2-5	TGTGCCACCAGCAGAGACCTCGTGGCGGGGGGTCTTCTTGATTCAGAGACCCAGTACTTC	CATSRDLVAGGLLDSETQYF
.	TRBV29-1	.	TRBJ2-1	TGCAGCGTTCGGGGGAGGATGTTCAATGAGCAGTTCTTC	CSVRGRMFNEQFF
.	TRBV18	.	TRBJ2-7	TGTGCCAGCTCACCCGCCGGTTCGGGCTACGAGCAGTACTTC	CASSPAGSGYEQYF
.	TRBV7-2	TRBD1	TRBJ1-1	TGTGCCAGCAGCATACGAGGGGCAGGGGGTCGGACTGAAGCTTTCTTT	CASSIRGAGGRTEAFF
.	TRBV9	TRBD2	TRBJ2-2	TGTGCCAGCAGCCTAGCGGGGGGCCCCACCGGGGAGCTGTTTTTT	CASSLAGGPTGELFF
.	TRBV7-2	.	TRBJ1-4	TGTGCCAGCAGACAAACAGGGACCGGGCCAGAAAAACTGTTTTTT	CASRQTGTGPEKLFF
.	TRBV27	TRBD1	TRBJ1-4	TGTGCCAGCAGCTCCGACAGGGGTCCTTTTAATGAAAAACTGTTTTTT	CASSSDRGPFNEKLFF
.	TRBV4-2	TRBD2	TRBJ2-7	TGTGCCAGCAGCCAGGGACTAGAGACGGGCGGGCAGTACTTC	CASSQGLETGGQYF
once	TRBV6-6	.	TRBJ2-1	TGTGCCAGCAGCCGAGCCCTGGACAGAAGCAATGAGCAGTTCTTC	CASSRALDRSNEQFF
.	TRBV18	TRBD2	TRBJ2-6	TGTGCCAGCTCACCCGGCGGGGGACTAAGCTCTGGGGCCAACGTCCTGACTTTC	CASSPGGGLSSGANVLTF
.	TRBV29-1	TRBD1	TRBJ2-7	TGCAGCGGACTACAGGGGCCAACCTACGAGCAGTACTTC	CSGLQGPTYEQYF
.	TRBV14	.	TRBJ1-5	TGTGCCAGCAGCCGCGCGGGACCGAATCAGCCCCAGCATTTT	CASSRAGPNQPQHF
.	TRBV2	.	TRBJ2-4	TGTGCCAGCAGTGCCCGGGGAGGGGGGGTTGGCAAAAACAGTCAGTACTTC	CASSARGGGVGKNSQYF
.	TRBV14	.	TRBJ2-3	TGTGCCAGCAGTGCCATAGCGGTCGCAGATACGCAGTATTTT	CASSAIAVADTQYF
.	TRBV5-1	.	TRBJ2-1	TGCGCCAGCAGCTTGGATAGGGCAGGGGGGAACAATGAGCAGTTCTTC	CASSLDRAGGNNEQFF
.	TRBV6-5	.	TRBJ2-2	TGTGCCAGCAGTCCATACACCGGGGAGCTGTTTTTT	CASSPYTGELFF
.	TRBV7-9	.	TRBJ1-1	TGTGCCAGCAGACCGTACACGATGAACACTGAAGCTTTCTTT	CASRPYTMNTEAFF
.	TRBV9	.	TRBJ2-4	TGTGCCAGCAGTGGAGAAGACGGGGGATCAGCCAAAAACATTCAGTACTTC	CASSGEDGGSAKNIQYF
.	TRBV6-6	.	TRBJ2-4	TGTGCCAGCAGTTCCGTCTACGGCATTCAGTACTTC	CASSSVYGIQYF
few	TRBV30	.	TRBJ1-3	TGTGCCTGGAAAGAACAGGCCCTTCTCTCTGGAAACACCATATATTTT	CAWKEQALLSGNTIYF
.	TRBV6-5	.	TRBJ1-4	TGTGCCAGCAAGGCAGGGGTAGCTAATGAAAAACTGTTTTTT	CASKAGVANEKLFF
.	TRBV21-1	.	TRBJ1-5	TGTGCCAGCAGCAAAAGGGGTAGGGGGTATAGCAATCAGCCCCAGCATTTT	CASSKRGRGYSNQPQHF
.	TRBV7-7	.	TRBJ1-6	TGTGCCAGCAGCTTCAGATCAGGCCCAAGGTTTGTTAGCTCCTATAATTCACCCCTCCACTTT	CASSFRSGPRFVSSYNSPLHF
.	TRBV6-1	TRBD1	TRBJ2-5	TGTGCCAGCAGGGACACGACAGGGAGAGAGACCCAGTACTTC	CASRDTTGRETQYF
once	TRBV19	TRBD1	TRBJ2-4	TGTGCCAGTAGTCCAGGGACAGGCCCTAAGGACATTCAGTACTTC	CASSPGTGPKDIQYF